This T cell receptor beta chain was sequenced for a study of blood T cell repertoires in COVID-19. The overall study: Acute and convalescent COVID-19 specimens originated in the United States, Italy and Spain. From T cells, B-cell-depleted T cells, or PBMCs came the material, which was cDNA or gDNA.

TCRdb keeps only in-frame clones here, not all; method: immunoSEQ multiplex PCR. The repertoire holds about 150,000 clones, with around nine tenths as singletons. The sample comprised peripheral blood. The sequence derives from a man in his sixties with active or convalescent COVID-19.

The DNA for the CDR3 is TGTGCCAGCAGCGTATTGGGCCTAACAGTGAACACCGGGGAGCTGTTTTTT. Its translation is CASSVLGLTVNTGELFF. The rearrangement links TRBV9 to TRBJ2-2; D gene ambiguous. V gave up 1 base and J gave up 1 base, with 14 bases separating them. This CDR3 comprises 17 residues. Germline-derived CDR1 and CDR2 are SGDLS and YYNGEE.